A selection of T cell receptor beta chains follows, all from one sample in a study of post-analysis software for immune sequencing data. TCRdb reprocessed the PCR reads via MiXCR and lists one record per CDR3 protein. In the table there are 650,000 to 850,000 distinct CDR3 sequences, about 57% of which are singletons. Sample: blood. These receptors originate from a girl aged 5 to 17 with multiple sclerosis. Each CDR3 is given with its conserved first and last residue. The D gene is left open where the match is weak. Clone size is stated in some rows and not others, as once, few, many or a class when expanded.

>-|TRBV6-5|TRBD2|TRBJ2-1
TGTGCCAGCAGTCAAATAGGACTAGCGGGAGGTCCACAGTTCTTC
CASSQIGLAGGPQFF
>-|TRBV4-1|TRBD1|TRBJ1-5
TGCGCCAGCCGTGTCGAAGGGACAGGGGAGAATCAGCCCCAGCATTTT
CASRVEGTGENQPQHF
>few|TRBV20-1|-|TRBJ1-4
TGCAGTGCTCGCCGGGGATCTGCAACTAATGAAAAACTGTTTTTT
CSARRGSATNEKLFF
>-|TRBV20-1|-|TRBJ2-1
TGCAGTGCTAGGGCGCCTAAACCCACCTACAATGAGCAGTTCTTC
CSARAPKPTYNEQFF
>-|TRBV5-6|TRBD1|TRBJ1-5
TGTGCCAGCAGCTTCCGACAGGGAGGAATGGAAAATCAGCCCCAGCATTTT
CASSFRQGGMENQPQHF
>-|TRBV12-3/TRBV12-4|-|TRBJ1-6
TGTGCCAGCAGTTCCAAAAATTCACCCCTCCACTTT
CASSSKNSPLHF
>-|TRBV7-9|TRBD2|TRBJ2-1
TGTGCCAGCAGCAGACTAGCGGGGGACTCCTACAATGAGCAGTTCTTC
CASSRLAGDSYNEQFF
>few|TRBV5-1|-|TRBJ2-1
TGCGCCAGCAGTAGGGACTCGGGGAATGAGCAGTTCTTC
CASSRDSGNEQFF
>few|TRBV10-3|-|TRBJ2-5
TGTGCCATCAGTGAGTCTGGCGGGGAGACCCAGTACTTC
CAISESGGETQYF
>-|TRBV5-1|TRBD2|TRBJ2-3
TGCGCCAGCAGCCGGAGAACTAGCGGAGGTTCCACAGATACGCAGTATTTT
CASSRRTSGGSTDTQYF
>-|TRBV3-1|TRBD1|TRBJ1-1
TGTGCCAGCAGCCAAGTCCGGGGACAGGGAGGGACTGAAGCTTTCTTT
CASSQVRGQGGTEAFF
>-|TRBV20-1|-|TRBJ2-5
TGCAGTGCTAGACCGGGGATTGCAGAGACCCAGTACTTC
CSARPGIAETQYF
>many|TRBV7-9|TRBD2|TRBJ2-1
TGTGCCAGCAGCCCAAGACTAGCGGAAAACAATGAGCAGTTCTTC
CASSPRLAENNEQFF
>-|TRBV5-1|TRBD2|TRBJ2-5
TGCGCCAGCAGCTTGGGGCCAGCGGGGGTCCAAGAGACCCAGTACTTC
CASSLGPAGVQETQYF
>-|TRBV3-1|TRBD1|TRBJ2-7
TGTGCCAGCAGCCAAGGTTCGACAGGGGGCTGCTACGAGCAGTACTTC
CASSQGSTGGCYEQYF
>-|TRBV10-3|-|TRBJ2-1
TGTGCCATCAGTGAGTCGAGGCGGGGGAGGGACAGTGAGCAGTTCTTC
CAISESRRGRDSEQFF
>-|TRBV11-2|-|TRBJ1-6
TGTGCCAGCAGCTTAGGTCCCTCGAGCTCCTATAATTCACCCCTCCACTTT
CASSLGPSSSYNSPLHF
>-|TRBV7-3|-|TRBJ1-1
TGTGCCAGCGCGTCCGGGGCTGGCGCCACTGAAGCTTTCTTT
CASASGAGATEAFF
>-|TRBV6-6|-|TRBJ2-3
TGTGCCAGCAGTTTCGGCCACAAGGGATCCGATACGCAGTATTTT
CASSFGHKGSDTQYF
>few|TRBV4-2|TRBD2|TRBJ2-3
TGTGCCAGCAGCCAAGAAGGTAGTAGCGGGGGGGCCGCAGATACGCAGTATTTT
CASSQEGSSGGAADTQYF
>-|TRBV20-1|TRBD1|TRBJ2-1
TGCAGTGCTCAACCGGGACAGGGGGCGGAGTTCTTC
CSAQPGQGAEFF
>few|TRBV6-4|-|TRBJ2-7
TGTGCCAGCAGTGACGGTGAGCGGACCTCCTACAATGAGCAGTACTTC
CASSDGERTSYNEQYF
>-|TRBV5-4|TRBD1|TRBJ2-4
TGTGCCAGCAGCTCGAACGTTCAGGGGGTAAACATTCAGTACTTC
CASSSNVQGVNIQYF
>few|TRBV20-1|TRBD2|TRBJ2-4
TGCAGTGCTAGCCCGGGAGCGGGGGGGAAAAACATTCAGTACTTC
CSASPGAGGKNIQYF
>few|TRBV12-3/TRBV12-4|TRBD1|TRBJ2-1
TGTGCCAGCAGTTTACGGACAGGGAGCAATGAGCAGTTCTTC
CASSLRTGSNEQFF
>-|TRBV29-1|-|TRBJ2-5
TGCAGCGTTGGGACAGATGAGACCCAGTACTTC
CSVGTDETQYF
>-|TRBV7-3|-|TRBJ1-2
TGTGCCAGCAGCTTAAACGGGGGTCCAGGGCGGGGGTATGGCTACACCTTC
CASSLNGGPGRGYGYTF
>-|TRBV5-1|TRBD1|TRBJ2-7
TGCGCCAGCAGCACAGACAGGGGGACCTACGAGCAGTACTTC
CASSTDRGTYEQYF
>-|TRBV7-3|-|TRBJ1-1
TGTGCCAGCAGCCGAGACAGGCAGAACACTGAAGCTTTCTTT
CASSRDRQNTEAFF
>-|TRBV10-2|TRBD2|TRBJ2-6
TGCGCCAGCAAGGGAGGGACTGGGGCCAACGTCCTGACTTTC
CASKGGTGANVLTF
>-|TRBV20-1|-|TRBJ1-2
TGCAGTGCTCGGGGGGGAAGTGATGGCTACACCTTC
CSARGGSDGYTF
>-|TRBV15|-|TRBJ2-7
TGTGCCACCAGCAGCAGGGACATATCCTACGAGCAGTACTTC
CATSSRDISYEQYF
>-|TRBV12-3/TRBV12-4|-|TRBJ2-7
TGTGCCAGCAGTTTATTCACATCCGGGACAAACGAGCAGTACTTC
CASSLFTSGTNEQYF
>-|TRBV20-1|-|TRBJ2-3
TGCAGTGCTACCTCGGGTAGGACCAGCACAGATACGCAGTATTTT
CSATSGRTSTDTQYF
>once|TRBV25-1|-|TRBJ1-4
TGTGCCACAACCGGGGGGGGATCGGGAAAACTGTTTTTT
CATTGGGSGKLFF
>-|TRBV5-1|TRBD1|TRBJ2-7
TGCGCCAGCAGCTTGGGGCCTGACAGGGCCTCCTACGAGCAGTACTTC
CASSLGPDRASYEQYF
>few|TRBV10-3|-|TRBJ2-5
TGTGCCATCAGTGTTTCGGGGAGCAGATCATTTCAAGAGACCCAGTACTTC
CAISVSGSRSFQETQYF
>-|TRBV7-8|-|TRBJ1-1
TGTGCCAGCAGCCCTAGGGGGGGTTCTGAAGCTTTCTTT
CASSPRGGSEAFF
>-|TRBV12-3/TRBV12-4|TRBD1|TRBJ1-5
TGTGCCAGCAGTTTAGGACAGGGTATTGATCAGCCCCAGCATTTT
CASSLGQGIDQPQHF
>-|TRBV12-3/TRBV12-4|-|TRBJ1-6
TGTGCCAGCAGTCCCCCCCTCCACTTT
CASSPPLHF
>-|TRBV5-1|TRBD1|TRBJ2-7
TGCGCCAGCAGCTCTAAGACAGGGGGAAATGAGCAGTACTTC
CASSSKTGGNEQYF
>few|TRBV19|-|TRBJ2-1
TGTGCCAGTAACACTTGGGCCGGAAAAAGAGGCGACAATGAGCAGTTCTTC
CASNTWAGKRGDNEQFF
>-|TRBV29-1|-|TRBJ1-1
TGCAGCGTAAGGATTGGAGGGGTCACTGAAGCTTTCTTT
CSVRIGGVTEAFF
>few|TRBV18|TRBD2|TRBJ2-4
TGTGCCAGCTCACCACTTGGGACTAGCGGCCTCACCGCCATTCAGTACTTC
CASSPLGTSGLTAIQYF
>few|TRBV12-3/TRBV12-4|-|TRBJ1-1
TGTGCCAGCAGCCAGGCGGGGGGCCCGAACACTGAAGCTTTCTTT
CASSQAGGPNTEAFF